A selection of T cell receptor beta chains follows, all from one sample in a study of blood T cell repertoires in COVID-19. Clones were sequenced by immunoSEQ multiplex PCR, and TCRdb holds only the in-frame ones, with some missing. Of about 270,000 clones listed, 86% were seen once; the top ten hold about 8.6%. Sequences were obtained from peripheral blood. These TCRs come from a man aged 40-49 years with active or convalescent COVID-19. The CDR3 runs from the conserved cysteine through the conserved F or W. The D gene is left open where the match is weak. Only part of the rows carry a size: once, few, many, or a class if the clone is expanded.

v_gene: TRBV5-1; d_gene: TRBD2; j_gene: TRBJ2-1; abundance: -; CDR3nt: TGCGCCAGCAGCCATAGCGGGATCGACAATGAGCAGTTCTTC; CDR3aa: CASSHSGIDNEQFF
v_gene: TRBV7-3; d_gene: TRBD2; j_gene: TRBJ2-7; abundance: -; CDR3nt: TGTGCCAGCAGCCCTAGCGGGACGGGCGAGCAGTACTTC; CDR3aa: CASSPSGTGEQYF
v_gene: TRBV7-9; d_gene: -; j_gene: TRBJ1-6; abundance: few; CDR3nt: TGTGCCACCAACGACTTGGACAGCCCTAATTCACCCCTCCACTTT; CDR3aa: CATNDLDSPNSPLHF
v_gene: TRBV10-3; d_gene: TRBD2; j_gene: TRBJ2-3; abundance: -; CDR3nt: TGTGCCATCAGTAGGACTAGCGGGATTTCGTATGATACGCAGTATTTT; CDR3aa: CAISRTSGISYDTQYF
v_gene: TRBV11-3; d_gene: TRBD2; j_gene: TRBJ2-1; abundance: -; CDR3nt: TGTGCCAGCAGCCCACCGGGACTAGCGGGATCGGGGGAGCAGTTCTTC; CDR3aa: CASSPPGLAGSGEQFF
v_gene: TRBV9; d_gene: TRBD1; j_gene: TRBJ1-4; abundance: -; CDR3nt: TGTGCCAGCAGCACCCAGGGACAGATTAATGAAAAACTGTTTTTT; CDR3aa: CASSTQGQINEKLFF
v_gene: TRBV24-1; d_gene: -; j_gene: TRBJ2-2; abundance: -; CDR3nt: TGTGCCACCTCCCCACCCGGGTTCGGCGGGGAGCTGTTTTTT; CDR3aa: CATSPPGFGGELFF
v_gene: TRBV5-1; d_gene: TRBD2; j_gene: TRBJ2-1; abundance: few; CDR3nt: TGCGCCAGCAGCCCGGGGACTAGCGCGAGCTCCTACAATGAGCAGTTCTTC; CDR3aa: CASSPGTSASSYNEQFF
v_gene: TRBV3-1/TRBV3-2; d_gene: TRBD1; j_gene: TRBJ1-5; abundance: -; CDR3nt: TGTGCCAGCAGCCAAGAACAGGGGGATCAGCCCCAGCATTTT; CDR3aa: CASSQEQGDQPQHF
v_gene: TRBV6-5; d_gene: -; j_gene: TRBJ1-2; abundance: -; CDR3nt: TGTGCCAGCCTCCCCAGGCAGGGGCGAGGCTATGGCTACACCTTC; CDR3aa: CASLPRQGRGYGYTF
v_gene: TRBV7-6; d_gene: -; j_gene: TRBJ2-2; abundance: -; CDR3nt: TGTGCCAGCACCTACGGGCAGGGGGGGAACACCGGGGAGCTGTTTTTT; CDR3aa: CASTYGQGGNTGELFF
v_gene: TRBV7-8; d_gene: TRBD2; j_gene: TRBJ2-7; abundance: -; CDR3nt: TGTGCCAGCAGCCCCGACCTATTCAGTATAGAGCGGGGGGACTACGAGCAGTACTTC; CDR3aa: CASSPDLFSIERGDYEQYF
v_gene: TRBV10-3; d_gene: -; j_gene: TRBJ1-1; abundance: once; CDR3nt: TGTGCCATCAGTGAGTTGGAGGTGGGGGGCACTGAAGCTTTCTTT; CDR3aa: CAISELEVGGTEAFF
v_gene: TRBV19; d_gene: -; j_gene: TRBJ1-1; abundance: -; CDR3nt: TGTGCCAGTACTGTGAGAATGAACACTGAAGCTTTCTTT; CDR3aa: CASTVRMNTEAFF
v_gene: TRBV5-1; d_gene: TRBD1; j_gene: TRBJ2-3; abundance: -; CDR3nt: TGCGCCAGCAGCGCAACAGGGGGCGCAGATACGCAGTATTTT; CDR3aa: CASSATGGADTQYF
v_gene: TRBV18; d_gene: -; j_gene: TRBJ2-7; abundance: -; CDR3nt: TGTGCCAGCTCCTACGTGGGGGGCTCCTACGAGCAGTACTTC; CDR3aa: CASSYVGGSYEQYF
v_gene: TRBV19; d_gene: TRBD2; j_gene: TRBJ2-5; abundance: -; CDR3nt: TGTGCCAGTAGAAGGGGGACTAGCGGCCAAGAGACCCAGTACTTC; CDR3aa: CASRRGTSGQETQYF
v_gene: TRBV5-1; d_gene: -; j_gene: TRBJ2-2; abundance: -; CDR3nt: TGCGCCAGCAGCTTGGGACGGGGGTCCGGGGAGCTGTTTTTT; CDR3aa: CASSLGRGSGELFF
v_gene: TRBV6-5; d_gene: TRBD1; j_gene: TRBJ2-3; abundance: -; CDR3nt: TGTGCCAGCAGTTTACAGGGGCGCACAGATACGCAGTATTTT; CDR3aa: CASSLQGRTDTQYF
v_gene: TRBV11-2; d_gene: TRBD1; j_gene: TRBJ2-7; abundance: -; CDR3nt: TGTGCCAGCAGCTACGGACAGGGGATCTACGAGCAGTACTTC; CDR3aa: CASSYGQGIYEQYF
v_gene: TRBV5-1; d_gene: TRBD1; j_gene: TRBJ2-7; abundance: -; CDR3nt: TGCGCCAGCAGCTTGGGGGTCGACAGGGGACACGAGCAGTACTTC; CDR3aa: CASSLGVDRGHEQYF
v_gene: TRBV6-1; d_gene: TRBD1; j_gene: TRBJ1-4; abundance: once; CDR3nt: TGTGCCAGCAGTGGGGGGGGACAGGGCGCTAATGAAAAACTGTTTTTT; CDR3aa: CASSGGGQGANEKLFF
v_gene: TRBV29-1; d_gene: -; j_gene: TRBJ1-2; abundance: once; CDR3nt: TGCAGCGTTGAGAGGGGGAACTATGGCTACACCTTC; CDR3aa: CSVERGNYGYTF
v_gene: TRBV12-3/TRBV12-4; d_gene: -; j_gene: TRBJ2-7; abundance: -; CDR3nt: TGTGCCAGCAGTTTAGGTGAGATCTACGAGCAGTACTTC; CDR3aa: CASSLGEIYEQYF
v_gene: TRBV2; d_gene: -; j_gene: TRBJ1-5; abundance: -; CDR3nt: TGTGCCAGCAGTCGGGGGGATCAGCCCCAGCATTTT; CDR3aa: CASSRGDQPQHF
v_gene: TRBV19; d_gene: -; j_gene: TRBJ1-3; abundance: -; CDR3nt: TGTGCCAGTGGAAAGGGGGACACCATATATTTT; CDR3aa: CASGKGDTIYF
v_gene: TRBV6-5; d_gene: TRBD1; j_gene: TRBJ1-1; abundance: -; CDR3nt: TGTGCCAGCAGGGAGACAGGGAAGAACACTGAAGCTTTCTTT; CDR3aa: CASRETGKNTEAFF
v_gene: TRBV5-5; d_gene: TRBD2; j_gene: TRBJ2-3; abundance: -; CDR3nt: TGTGCCAGCAGACGGGAGGCCCGCACAGATACGCAGTATTTT; CDR3aa: CASRREARTDTQYF
v_gene: TRBV27; d_gene: -; j_gene: TRBJ1-2; abundance: -; CDR3nt: TGTGCCAGCAGTTCAATCGGGGGGCCGGGGGAAGGCTACACCTTC; CDR3aa: CASSSIGGPGEGYTF
v_gene: TRBV5-4; d_gene: TRBD2; j_gene: TRBJ2-1; abundance: few; CDR3nt: TGTGCCAGCAGCTTGGCCCAATCGGGGGGGGATGAGCAGTTCTTC; CDR3aa: CASSLAQSGGDEQFF
v_gene: TRBV24-1; d_gene: TRBD2; j_gene: TRBJ2-1; abundance: -; CDR3nt: TGTGCCACCAGTGACCGCCGACTAGCGGGAGAGAATGAGCAGTTCTTC; CDR3aa: CATSDRRLAGENEQFF
v_gene: TRBV12-3/TRBV12-4; d_gene: -; j_gene: TRBJ1-2; abundance: -; CDR3nt: TGTGCCAGCAGTTTGACAAACTATGGCTACACCTTC; CDR3aa: CASSLTNYGYTF
v_gene: TRBV6-1; d_gene: -; j_gene: TRBJ2-5; abundance: -; CDR3nt: TGTGCCAGCAGTGATGAGGGTTGGGAGACCCAGTACTTC; CDR3aa: CASSDEGWETQYF
v_gene: TRBV24-1; d_gene: -; j_gene: TRBJ2-1; abundance: -; CDR3nt: TGTGCCACCAGTGACACGTACAACAATGAGCAGTTCTTC; CDR3aa: CATSDTYNNEQFF
v_gene: TRBV2; d_gene: TRBD1; j_gene: TRBJ1-2; abundance: -; CDR3nt: TGTGCCAATCCGGGACAGGGGGGTTATGGCTACACCTTC; CDR3aa: CANPGQGGYGYTF
v_gene: TRBV2; d_gene: -; j_gene: TRBJ2-3; abundance: -; CDR3nt: TGTGCCAGCAGTAACCCACTAGGAGTGAGGGCAGATACGCAGTATTTT; CDR3aa: CASSNPLGVRADTQYF
v_gene: TRBV6-5; d_gene: -; j_gene: TRBJ1-1; abundance: -; CDR3nt: TGTGCCAGCAGGGCGGGACCGTGGAACACTGAAGCTTTCTTT; CDR3aa: CASRAGPWNTEAFF
v_gene: TRBV6-5; d_gene: -; j_gene: TRBJ2-4; abundance: -; CDR3nt: TGTGCCAGCAGGATGGGGGCGCAAGGACACTTC; CDR3aa: CASRMGAQGHF
v_gene: TRBV28; d_gene: TRBD2; j_gene: TRBJ2-3; abundance: -; CDR3nt: TGTGCCAGCAGTCCCCTGCGGCTAGCGGGGGGGGCTAGCACAGATACGCAGTATTTT; CDR3aa: CASSPLRLAGGASTDTQYF
v_gene: TRBV3-1/TRBV3-2; d_gene: -; j_gene: TRBJ2-2; abundance: -; CDR3nt: TGTGCCAGCAGCCGCGGCAAGATCGGCACCGGGGAGCTGTTTTTT; CDR3aa: CASSRGKIGTGELFF
v_gene: TRBV4-2; d_gene: TRBD1; j_gene: TRBJ2-2; abundance: few; CDR3nt: TGTGCCAGCAGCCGGGTAGGACAGGGCCCGAACACCGGGGAGCTGTTTTTT; CDR3aa: CASSRVGQGPNTGELFF
v_gene: TRBV19; d_gene: -; j_gene: TRBJ2-7; abundance: -; CDR3nt: TGTGCCAGTAGTATTCGGTTGCGGGACTCCTACGAGCAGTACTTC; CDR3aa: CASSIRLRDSYEQYF
v_gene: TRBV2; d_gene: -; j_gene: TRBJ1-5; abundance: few; CDR3nt: TGTGCCAGCAGTGAAGCAGCGCAGAATAGCAATCAGCCCCAGCATTTT; CDR3aa: CASSEAAQNSNQPQHF
v_gene: TRBV19; d_gene: -; j_gene: TRBJ1-1; abundance: once; CDR3nt: TGTGCCAGTAGTATAGTCTCCCAGGGGAACACTGAAGCTTTCTTT; CDR3aa: CASSIVSQGNTEAFF
v_gene: TRBV7-3; d_gene: TRBD1; j_gene: TRBJ1-6; abundance: -; CDR3nt: TGTGCCAGCAGGCAGGGGGCCCTCTATAATTCACCCCTCCACTTT; CDR3aa: CASRQGALYNSPLHF
v_gene: TRBV11-3; d_gene: TRBD1; j_gene: TRBJ1-2; abundance: -; CDR3nt: TGTGCCAGCAGCCGACAGGGTAACTATGGCTACACCTTC; CDR3aa: CASSRQGNYGYTF
v_gene: TRBV27; d_gene: TRBD2; j_gene: TRBJ2-5; abundance: -; CDR3nt: TGTGCCAGCAGTTTTAGGGGCGGGGGAGAGACCCAGTACTTC; CDR3aa: CASSFRGGGETQYF
v_gene: TRBV6-2/TRBV6-3; d_gene: TRBD1; j_gene: TRBJ1-4; abundance: once; CDR3nt: TGTGCCAGCAGTCCCGGGACAGGGAGGGATGAAAAACTGTTTTTT; CDR3aa: CASSPGTGRDEKLFF
v_gene: TRBV4-1; d_gene: TRBD2; j_gene: TRBJ2-1; abundance: -; CDR3nt: TGCGCCAGCAGCCTCGCCGGACTAGCGGGGGGCCTAATCTACAATGAGCAGTTCTTC; CDR3aa: CASSLAGLAGGLIYNEQFF
v_gene: TRBV10-1; d_gene: TRBD1; j_gene: TRBJ1-5; abundance: -; CDR3nt: TGCGCCACCCAAATCCAGGGGGGCAGCAATCAGCCCCAGCATTTT; CDR3aa: CATQIQGGSNQPQHF
v_gene: TRBV19; d_gene: -; j_gene: TRBJ2-5; abundance: -; CDR3nt: TGTGCCAGTAGTATTGTGGGCAGGGATAGGGAGACCCAGTACTTC; CDR3aa: CASSIVGRDRETQYF